These 7 T cell receptor beta chains were all obtained from the same sample, sequenced in a study of shared clonotypes between healthy human individuals. Using immunoSEQ multiplex PCR, the repertoire was profiled, and TCRdb retains in-frame clones only, with some absent. This sample carries roughly 2.4 million clones, roughly 95% of them seen once, and the ten largest clones take 0.13%. The specimen was naive CD4+ T cells sorted from blood. The subset was: CD45RA+ positively selected. These receptors came from a man between 18 and 29 years old in good health.

The chain carries TRBV7-6 and TRBJ1-6, with D unresolved. The CDR3 sequence is 12 residues long. The germline V gene has CDR1 SGHVS and CDR2 FNYEAQ. Trimming removed 2 bases from V and 10 bases from J, with 6 bases in between. CDR3 protein: CASSLLRSPLHF. CDR3 DNA sequence: TGTGCCAGCAGCTTACTGCGATCACCCCTCCACTTT.

This chain uses TRBV11-2 with TRBJ2-2; no reliable D call. CDR3 size: 14 residues. CDR1 is SGHAT, CDR2 FQNNGV, per germline. V lost 1 base to trimming and J lost 5 bases, with 8 bases between them. Here the CDR3 reads CASSLVVTTGELFF. CDR3 nucleotide sequence: TGTGCCAGCAGCTTAGTGGTTACTACCGGGGAGCTGTTTTTT. The complete variable domain, with remaining parts taken from reference TRBV11-2 and TRBJ2-2, reads EAGVAQSPRYKIIEKRQSVAFWCNPISGHATLYWYQQILGQGPKLLIQFQNNGVVDDSQLPKDRFSAERLKGVDSTLKIQPAKLEDSAVYLCASSLVVTTGELFFGEGSRLTVL.

The chain recombines TRBV6-5 with TRBJ1-1; 10 bases map to TRBD1. This CDR3 is built from 14 residues. Germline loops: CDR1 MNHEY, CDR2 SVGAGI. J was trimmed by 11 bases and V by 7 bases; bases with no gene match: 13. CDR3 sequence (DNA): TGTGCCAGCACCCCGACAGGGGGCGCAGGGGGGGCTTTCTTT. Its translation is CASTPTGGAGGAFF.

The chain has TRBV30 and TRBJ2-5; D ambiguous. The CDR3 has 13 residues. Germline V lookup: CDR1 GTSNPN, CDR2 SVGIG (reference sequence). DNA for the CDR3: TGTGCTTTCGCTCGGCAGAGCCAAGAGACCCAGTACTTC. This translates into CAFARQSQETQYF.

The chain is built from TRBV7-9 and TRBJ1-1, with D possibly matching TRBD1 (6 bases). Germline V gives CDR1 SEHNR, CDR2 FQNEAQ (reference sequence). With 4 bases removed from V and 1 base from J, the gap between germline ends came to 7 bases. The CDR3 consists of 13 residues. CDR3 sequence: CASSWTENTEAFF. CDR3 bases: TGTGCCAGCAGCTGGACAGAGAACACTGAAGCTTTCTTT.

V and J are TRBV10-3 and TRBJ2-1, with D unclear. Germline CDR1 reads ENHRY; CDR2 reads SYGVKD. The germline V and J ends were trimmed by 4 bases and 0 bases, with 16 bases remaining between them. The CDR3 has 17 residues. The CDR3: CAISGTGGPHSYNEQFF. DNA of the CDR3: TGTGCCATCAGTGGCACTGGCGGACCCCACTCCTACAATGAGCAGTTCTTC.

A word on this clone: Other DNA sequences in the sample encode the same CDR3. The chain is built from TRBV28 and TRBJ2-7, with 9 bases fitting TRBD1. V was clipped by 6 bases and J by 3 bases; unmatched bases: 0. Germline-derived CDR1 and CDR2 are MDHEN and SYDVKM. The CDR3 has 12 amino acids. CDR3 in DNA: TGTGCCAGCAGGACAGGGGGCTACGAGCAGTACTTC. It codes for CASRTGGYEQYF.